This T cell receptor beta chain was identified in a study of CD8+CD57+ T cells in acquired aplastic anemia. Turning to the study itself: DNA per sorted CD4+ or CD8+ sample ranged about 0.2 to 30 ug, averaging about 3 ug.

Concerning this clonotype itself: Antigen unknown.

Genomic DNA, the template, was used for profiling of the TCR beta VDJ and CDR3. From the reads, TCRdb called clonotypes with MiXCR, one entry per CDR3 protein. Among 450,000 to 550,000 distinct CDR3 sequences listed, under 40% were seen once. General study points: More than 25 was the count of CD8+ CDR3 sequences that patients shared with controls.

Looked up from germline, CDR1 is DFQATT and CDR2 is SNEGSKA (reference sequence). There are 15 residues in the CDR3. The ends were cut back, 0 bases at V and 1 base at J, with 9 bases in the middle. Flow cytometry had shown expanded CD8+CD57+ cells in the patients chosen for sequencing. Every patient had severe acquired aplastic anemia. None of the patients had been given any therapy when their blood was sampled. The sample taken for sequencing was sorted CD4+, CD8+, or CD8+CD57+ T cells (not recorded which) from PBMCs. This sequence originates from a human donor with aplastic anemia. V and J are TRBV20-1 and TRBJ2-2, with no clear D. CDR3 region: CSARDPIMNTGELFF. The CDR3 DNA follows: TGCAGTGCTAGAGATCCCATTATGAACACCGGGGAGCTGTTTTTT.